This record covers a single TCR beta chain. Sequencing was performed with immunoSEQ multiplex PCR; in TCRdb, only in-frame clones are kept and a portion is missing. The profile shows some 120,000 clones, about 88% of them singletons. The sample belongs to a study of control samples from healthy donors and cancer patients. The CDR3 totals 16 residues. The germline V gene has CDR1 MGHRA and CDR2 YSYEKL. Trimming cost V 1 base and J 7 bases; bases outside gene matches: 11. The sequence was collected from a man aged 50-60 years in good health. Sequencing was carried out using blood. The V gene is TRBV4-1, the J gene TRBJ2-3; 7 bases map to TRBD2. CDR3 in DNA: TGCGCCAGCAGCCAAGTCCCTGAAGCGGGGCGCTATACGCAGTATTTT. Translated, it gives CASSQVPEAGRYTQYF.